The 29 T cell receptor beta chains given below trace back to one sample, sequenced in a study of blood T cell repertoires in COVID-19. Profiled with immunoSEQ multiplex PCR; TCRdb holds only in-frame clones, not every one. Here the sample spans approximately 210,000 clones, 65% to 85% being singletons. The source material was peripheral blood. Every receptor here comes from a woman in her fifties or sixties with acute or convalescent COVID-19.

V is TRBV6-5 and J is TRBJ1-5; D remains ambiguous. The CDR3 runs 13 residues. CDR1 is MNHEY and CDR2 is SVGAGI in the germline V gene. Trimming removed 6 bases from V and 9 bases from J, with 15 bases in between. The DNA of the CDR3 is TGTGCCAGCAGCCTGGAAGACCGAGGGCCCCAGCATTTT. Translated, it gives CASSLEDRGPQHF.

J is TRBJ2-5 and V is TRBV5-1; D gene unclear. Trimming left V 3 bases short and J 3 bases short, with 21 bases between. The CDR3 is 17 amino acids. CDR1 SGHRS and CDR2 YFSETQ come from the germline V gene. The CDR3 nucleotides read TGCGCCAGCAGCTACCTGGTAATGGGCGATCGAAAAGAGACCCAGTACTTC. This encodes CASSYLVMGDRKETQYF.

This clone was recorded a few times. DNA of the CDR3: TGCAGTGCTAGTCGGACTAGGTGGAGCTCCTACAATGAGCAGTTCTTC. This codes for CSASRTRWSSYNEQFF. This chain uses TRBV20-1 with TRBJ2-1, with 7 bases identical to TRBD2. The CDR3 is 16 amino acids. The trim removed 3 bases at V and 0 bases at J, leaving 8 bases unmatched. CDR1 and CDR2 (germline): DFQATT, SNEGSKA (reference sequence).

V gene TRBV10-3 combines with J gene TRBJ1-1, with 9 bases matching TRBD1. Trimming at V came to 3 bases and at J to 1 base, leaving 3 bases not matched to a gene. The CDR3 is 15 residues long. The V gene's germline CDR1 is ENHRY and CDR2 SYGVKD. DNA of the CDR3: TGTGCCATCAGTGACCCGACAGGGGGGAACACTGAAGCTTTCTTT. Protein: CAISDPTGGNTEAFF.

The chain combines TRBV19 with TRBJ2-1, with 12 bases fitting TRBD1. The CDR3 contains 15 residues. Germline loops: CDR1 LNHDA, CDR2 SQIVND (reference sequence). V shed 4 bases and J 8 bases; nucleotides not matched to a gene: 6. CDR3 coding DNA: TGTGCCAGTAGTAACCGGGACAGGGGGCGGGATGAGCAGTTCTTC. Translation gives CASSNRDRGRDEQFF.

The chain employs TRBV10-1 and TRBJ2-5; D is perhaps TRBD1 (6 bases). The CDR3 is 15 residues long. Germline CDR1 is WNHNN and CDR2 is SYGVQD (reference sequence). Trimming removed 7 bases at V and 3 bases at J, with 18 bases between. The CDR3, as DNA: TGCGCCAGCATCCAATGGCTGGACAGTAAAGAGACCCAGTACTTC. Translation: CASIQWLDSKETQYF.

This chain links TRBV29-1 with TRBJ1-4; D is perhaps TRBD1 (6 bases). The V end lost 4 bases, the J end lost 8 bases, and 8 bases lay between the germline ends. CDR3 length: 11 amino acids. Per germline, CDR1 SQVTM and CDR2 ANQGSEA. For the CDR3, the DNA is TGCAGCGTTGGTCAGGGGGAAAAACTGTTTTTT. Amino acid sequence: CSVGQGEKLFF.

As DNA, the CDR3 is TGTGCCAGCAGTTTGGGACAGTCGAACACTGAAGCTTTCTTT. This encodes CASSLGQSNTEAFF. The chain uses TRBV27 and TRBJ1-1; 7 nucleotides line up with TRBD1. CDR1 MNHEY and CDR2 SMNVEV come from the germline V gene (reference sequence). The length of the CDR3 is 14 residues. The V segment lost 3 bases and the J segment 1 base; nucleotides outside the gene matches: 2.

This chain uses TRBV6-6 with TRBJ1-5; D remains ambiguous. From germline, CDR1 is MNHNY and CDR2 SVGAGI (reference sequence). Trimming stripped 7 bases from V and 7 bases from J, with 17 bases between. This CDR3 spans 14 amino acids. CDR3 residues: CASTIGEQIQPQHF. CDR3 DNA sequence: TGTGCCAGCACCATCGGGGAGCAAATCCAGCCCCAGCATTTT.

In this sample, this clone turned up once. The gene calls are TRBV11-3 and TRBJ1-1, with a possible D match to TRBD1 (6 bases). Germline V lookup: CDR1 SGHNT, CDR2 YENEEA. With 3 bases removed from V and 2 bases from J, the gap between germline ends came to 13 bases. The CDR3 length is 15 residues. The chain's CDR3 is CASSLGTQFNTEAFF. CDR3 DNA: TGTGCCAGCAGCTTGGGGACACAGTTTAACACTGAAGCTTTCTTT.

This clone was counted only a few times. The chain recombines TRBV19 with TRBJ1-2, with D uncertain. The CDR3 is made up of 13 amino acids. Germline V CDR1 and CDR2: LNHDA, SQIVND (reference sequence). Trimming took off 6 bases at V and 4 bases at J, with 12 bases between the two ends. DNA for the CDR3: TGTGCCAGTAGGTGGGCCCCCGGCTATGGCTACACCTTC. Translation gives CASRWAPGYGYTF.

V gene TRBV11-2 combines with J gene TRBJ2-7; 7 nucleotides agree with TRBD2. V lost 5 bases to trimming and J lost 4 bases; unmatched junction nucleotides: 8. CDR1 and CDR2 (germline): SGHAT, FQNNGV. This CDR3 spans 14 amino acids. As DNA, the CDR3 is TGTGCCAGCAGCCCCGGGACTATTGATTACGAGCAGTACTTC. This translates into CASSPGTIDYEQYF.

The chain joins TRBV6-6 to TRBJ1-4, with D uncertain. V lost 2 bases and J lost 5, with 6 bases in between. The CDR3 loop spans 13 amino acids. Germline V gene lookup returns CDR1 MNHNY and CDR2 SVGAGI (reference sequence). CDR3: CASSYTRNEKLFF. The CDR3 DNA reads TGTGCCAGCAGTTACACCAGGAATGAAAAACTGTTTTTT.

The rearrangement uses TRBV2 and TRBJ1-2, with TRBD1 as a possible D gene (5 bases). Germline V gene sequence: CDR1 SNHLY, CDR2 FYNNEI. Between the trimmed V and J ends, which lost 4 bases and 3 bases, there was a span of 18 bases. The CDR3 contains 16 residues. This CDR3 is CASSATRATSDYGYTF. For the CDR3, the DNA is TGTGCCAGCAGTGCCACCAGGGCCACCTCGGACTATGGCTACACCTTC.

This chain connects TRBV6-7 to TRBJ1-4; unclear D gene. TRBV6-7 is an ORF, with its function uncertain. The CDR3 is 16 residues long. With 4 bases removed from V and 4 bases from J, the gap between germline ends came to 16 bases. CDR3 DNA sequence: TGTGCCAGCAGTTTCACTCCGGAACAGTTTAATGAAAAACTGTTTTTT. As protein: CASSFTPEQFNEKLFF.

The chain recombines TRBV5-1 with TRBJ2-1; TRBD1 matches 10 bases. Trimming took 7 bases from V and 8 from J; bases not matched to a gene: 12. Per germline, CDR1 SGHRS and CDR2 YFSETQ. There are 15 residues in the CDR3. CDR3 loop: CASGERQGAGYEQFF. CDR3 coding DNA: TGCGCCAGCGGGGAGAGACAGGGGGCTGGATATGAGCAGTTCTTC.

This chain links TRBV27 with TRBJ1-2; weak D call: TRBD1 (5 bases). V was cut by 2 bases and J by 0 bases, with 7 bases left in between. Germline CDR1 MNHEY, CDR2 SMNVEV (reference sequence). The length of the CDR3 is 14 residues. In DNA, the CDR3 is TGTGCCAGCAGTTTAAAGGGGACTAACTATGGCTACACCTTC. As protein: CASSLKGTNYGYTF.

V and J are TRBV7-9 and TRBJ2-2; 9 positions match TRBD1. After removal of 5 bases from V and 5 bases from J, the junction contained 6 bases not matched to a gene. This CDR3 region has 15 residues. CDR1 and CDR2 from the germline V gene are SEHNR and FQNEAQ (reference sequence). In nucleotides, the CDR3 is TGTGCCAGCAGCCTGGGGGACAGGGATACCGGGGAGCTGTTTTTT. Protein: CASSLGDRDTGELFF.

This chain joins TRBV5-1 and TRBJ1-3; D is undetermined. The length of the CDR3 is 14 residues. Germline V CDR1 and CDR2: SGHRS, YFSETQ. V lost 0 bases, J lost 0 bases, and 4 bases lay in between. CDR3: CASSLDSSGNTIYF. The CDR3, as DNA: TGCGCCAGCAGCTTGGACAGCTCTGGAAACACCATATATTTT.

The V gene is TRBV7-9, the J gene TRBJ2-7; a possible D gene is TRBD1 (6 bases). Trimming took 5 bases from V and 0 from J, leaving 20 bases between them. There are 17 residues in the CDR3. The germline CDR1 and CDR2 sequences are SEHNR and FQNEAQ (reference sequence). The CDR3 coding sequence is TGTGCCAGCAGCCTAGTTCAGGGGTCCGCGAACTCCTACGAGCAGTACTTC. This translates into CASSLVQGSANSYEQYF.

The chain carries TRBV19 and TRBJ2-7, with TRBD2 matching 9 bases. This CDR3 is built from 14 residues. Looked up from germline, CDR1 is LNHDA and CDR2 is SQIVND (reference sequence). Unmatched junction bases numbered 6, after V lost 3 bases and J lost 6 bases. The CDR3 reads CASSIAGGPFEQYF. DNA for the CDR3: TGTGCCAGTAGTATCGCGGGAGGGCCTTTCGAGCAGTACTTC.

This chain joins TRBV18 and TRBJ2-2; D unclear. V was trimmed by 4 bases and J by 1 base, leaving 7 bases between them. The CDR3 length is 14 residues. Germline V gene sequence: CDR1 KGHSH, CDR2 LQKENI. DNA for the CDR3: TGTGCCAGCTCACGAGGCCAGAACACCGGGGAGCTGTTTTTT. Translation gives CASSRGQNTGELFF.

This chain uses TRBV15 with TRBJ2-1, with 8 positions matching TRBD1. The CDR3 loop spans 16 amino acids. J was trimmed by 5 bases and V by 0 bases; bases with no gene match: 6. The germline V gene encodes CDR1 LNHNV and CDR2 YYDKDF (reference sequence). CDR3 in amino acids: CATSRERQGFDNEQFF. The CDR3 DNA is TGTGCCACCAGCAGAGAACGACAGGGGTTTGACAATGAGCAGTTCTTC.

The rearrangement joins TRBV2 to TRBJ2-5, with 7 bases identical to TRBD2. Germline assignment: CDR1 SNHLY and CDR2 FYNNEI. V lost 5 bases, J lost 13 bases, and 16 bases stayed unmatched. There are 14 residues in the CDR3. The CDR3 coding sequence is TGTGCCAGCAGTCCCCCGGGAGGTGCCTGGGAAGGGTACTTC. The encoded protein is CASSPPGGAWEGYF.

The chain couples TRBV10-2 to TRBJ1-5; maybe TRBD1 (6 bases). The CDR3 contains 13 residues. Germline V gene data show CDR1 as WSHSY and CDR2 as SAAADI. Trimming removed 8 bases from V and 1 base from J, with 9 bases in between. The CDR3 DNA follows: TGCGCCAGCGCCGGGACAAGCAATCAGCCCCAGCATTTT. Its translation: CASAGTSNQPQHF.

V and J are TRBV19 and TRBJ1-5; the D gene is possibly TRBD1 (6 bases). From germline, CDR1 is LNHDA and CDR2 SQIVND (reference sequence). Trimming stripped 7 bases from V and 6 bases from J, with 16 bases between. The CDR3 runs to 14 residues. The CDR3 nucleotides read TGTGCCAGTACCTCGGGCAGGGGCTCTCAGCCCCAGCATTTT. This gives the protein CASTSGRGSQPQHF.

This clone was seen once. V is TRBV15 and J is TRBJ1-2, with TRBD1 identical over 8 bases. Germline CDR1 is LNHNV and CDR2 is YYDKDF (reference sequence). Losses at the gene ends were 5 bases for V and 4 bases for J; bases not matched to a gene: 9. The CDR3 runs to 15 residues. This CDR3 reads CATSRDRTGFYGYTF. The DNA of the CDR3 is TGTGCCACCAGCCGGGATAGGACAGGGTTCTATGGCTACACCTTC.

This chain connects TRBV5-1 to TRBJ2-3, with 12 bases lining up with TRBD2. CDR3 length: 15 amino acids. Germline CDR1 SGHRS, CDR2 YFSETQ. V shed 3 bases and J 4 bases; nucleotides not matched to a gene: 3. The CDR3 DNA reads TGCGCCAGCAGCTCGACTAGCGGGAGTTCAGATACGCAGTATTTT. As protein: CASSSTSGSSDTQYF.

V gene TRBV5-4 combines with J gene TRBJ1-5, with D hard to call. Germline CDR1 SGHNT, CDR2 YYREEE (reference sequence). Trimming shortened V by 0 bases and J by 6 bases, and 10 bases separated the two germline ends. The CDR3 contains 14 residues. CDR3 DNA: TGTGCCAGCAGCTTGGGACCGAGCGGTCAGCCCCAGCATTTT. As protein: CASSLGPSGQPQHF.